Given below is one T cell receptor (beta chain) in context. A single count supports this clonotype. Which antigen it targets is not known. Base qualities are not provided; no much larger clone lies one nucleotide away. Evidence from one read is weak. In the study, sorted CD4+ and CD8+ blood T cells from patients with severe aplastic anemia and from healthy subjects underwent deep sequencing of TCR repertoires. Ficoll-Paque density gradient centrifugation was used to isolate peripheral blood mononuclear cells. Before DNA extraction, CD4+ and CD8+ T cells were sorted with FACS or magnetic beads. Genomic DNA was used as template for profiling of TCR beta VDJ combinations and CDR3 sequences. An Illumina HiSeq 2000 was the platform used for TCR repertoire sequencing. In the authors' own workflow: TRBV/TRBJ rearrangement plots, CDR3 size and DJ length profiles, and Simpson's diversity index were used to evaluate the repertoires. The most abundant DNA sequence in the deep sequencing data was defined as the immunodominant clone. CDR3 amino acid sequences were checked for sharing between subjects and were compared against published repertoires and the VDJdb database. The public reads were reprocessed in TCRdb via fastp at Q25 and MiXCR, keeping in-frame beta chains. All rows with the same CDR3 protein become a single entry with the most common DNA and genes. None of the V and J calls come from the authors' own analysis; TCRdb made them. The sample data list approximately 32,000 distinct CDR3 sequences, and around 76% of these were observed just once. Clones ranked in the top ten supply 22% of the sample.

The data were obtained in a study of CD8+CD57+ T cells in acquired aplastic anemia (dated by TCRdb to 2016 to 2019). Notes on the research overall: On average, sorted CD4+ and CD8+ cells yielded 3 to 4 ug of extracted DNA, with a range of about 0.17 to 27.4 ug. For healthy donor samples, the average read count was about 10.8 million for CD4+ cells and fewer than 14 million for CD8+ cells. The paper's findings and limits, for the study overall: Although some 28 CD8+ CDR3 sequences were shared by patients and controls, these sequences appeared highly expressed in patients and within the immunodominant clones of patients. CD8+ Simpson's diversity did not differ significantly between patients and healthy controls (P=0.060).

From the cysteine up to the phenylalanine, the CDR3 has a length of 12 residues. The DNA shown is the 36-base CDR3, in frame from base 1. Deletion took 5 bases off V and 7 bases off J, with a span of 8 bases between the germline ends. Taken from the germline V gene (reference sequence), the CDR1 and CDR2 loops are SEHNR and FQNEAQ. The material sequenced was sorted CD4+, CD8+, or CD8+CD57+ T cells (not recorded which) from PBMCs. This TCR derives from a human donor in good health, serving as a control. The rearrangement combines TRBV7-9 with TRBJ2-2; no D segment can be confidently identified. The nucleotides are TGTGCCAGCAGCCCTAATATCGGGGAGCTGTTTTTT. It codes for CASSPNIGELFF.